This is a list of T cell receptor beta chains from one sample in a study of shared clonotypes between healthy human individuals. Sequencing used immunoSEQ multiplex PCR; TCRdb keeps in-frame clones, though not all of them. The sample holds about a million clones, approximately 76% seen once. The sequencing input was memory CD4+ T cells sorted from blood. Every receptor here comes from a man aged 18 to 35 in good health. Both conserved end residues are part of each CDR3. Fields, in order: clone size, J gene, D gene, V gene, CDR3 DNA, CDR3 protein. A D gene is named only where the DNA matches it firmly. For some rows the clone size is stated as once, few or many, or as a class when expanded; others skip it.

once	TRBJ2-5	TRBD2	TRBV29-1	TGCAGCGTTGGAGCGGGGGGGGAGACCCAGTACTTC	CSVGAGGETQYF
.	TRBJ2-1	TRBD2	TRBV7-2	TGTGCCAGCAGCTTGGCGGGGGTCTACAATGAGCAGTTCTTC	CASSLAGVYNEQFF
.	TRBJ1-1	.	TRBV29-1	TGCAGCGTTTTTATGGGGTTGGGTGAAGCTTTCTTT	CSVFMGLGEAFF
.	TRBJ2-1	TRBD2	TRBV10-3	TGTGCCATCAGTGCTGGGACTAGCCGCGGTCATGAGCAGTTCTTC	CAISAGTSRGHEQFF
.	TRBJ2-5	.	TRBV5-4	TGTGCCAGCAGCCCGGGGTCAGGGAAACCGACAGAGACCCAGTACTTC	CASSPGSGKPTETQYF
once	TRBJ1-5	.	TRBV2	TGTGCCAGCAGTGAACTGGGAGCCGGGGGTGATCAGCCCCAGCATTTT	CASSELGAGGDQPQHF
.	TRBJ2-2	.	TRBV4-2	TGTGCCAGCAGCCAAGAGAGGTATGGGGCCGGGGAGCTGTTTTTT	CASSQERYGAGELFF
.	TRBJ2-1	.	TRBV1	TGCACCAGCAGCCATGGGACTAGCGTCAATGAGCAGTTCTTC	CTSSHGTSVNEQFF
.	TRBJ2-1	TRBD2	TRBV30	TGTGCCTGGAGTGTGATCGCCCTTAGCGGGAGAAGGACATATGAGCAGTTCTTC	CAWSVIALSGRRTYEQFF
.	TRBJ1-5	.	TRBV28	TGTGCCAGCAGTTTATTCGGGCAGCTAAGCGGGGGCAATCAGCCCCAGCATTTT	CASSLFGQLSGGNQPQHF
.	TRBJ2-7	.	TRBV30	TGTGCCTGGAGGCACACGGGGACCTACGAGCAGTACTTC	CAWRHTGTYEQYF
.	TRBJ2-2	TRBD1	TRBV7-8	TGTGCCAGCAGCCCTGACAGGGGAGGACCCGGGGAGCTGTTTTTT	CASSPDRGGPGELFF
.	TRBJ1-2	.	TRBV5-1	TGCGCCAGCAGCTTTCCCAGGGGCTACACCTTC	CASSFPRGYTF
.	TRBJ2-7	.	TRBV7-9	TGTGCCAGCAGCTTGTGGGGGCAATACGAGCAGTACTTC	CASSLWGQYEQYF
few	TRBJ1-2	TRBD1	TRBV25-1	TGTGCCAGCAGTGATACGGGGACAGGGGGTGTTGGTGGCTACACCTTC	CASSDTGTGGVGGYTF